The 19 T cell receptor beta chains in this list originate from one sample, sequenced in a study of cytomegalovirus exposure and HLA in healthy donors (dated by TCRdb to about 2017). The library was obtained by the immunoSEQ multiplex PCR assay. The multiplex PCR relied on a mix of 60 forward primers for TCR Vbeta segments and 13 reverse primers for TCR Jbeta segments. Drawn from immuneACCESS, this table holds only the in-frame rearrangements with V and J called that TCRdb kept. Clones are partly lost; checked studies trace under half to an unresolved V gene and leave the rest unexplained. This sample has around 150,000 clones in its table, and roughly 80% of those were observed once. Around 11% of the sample belongs to the ten largest clones. The sequenced sample consisted of PBMCs. The receptors come from a man in his late teens or twenties in good health and CMV-seropositive.

The rearrangement uses TRBV2 and TRBJ2-7; 11 bases are shared with TRBD2. Germline V CDR1 and CDR2: SNHLY, FYNNEI. There are 15 residues in the CDR3. Trimming cost V 2 bases and J 3 bases; bases outside gene matches: 3. This chain's CDR3 is CASSELGLAVYEQYF. The DNA of the CDR3 is TGTGCCAGCAGTGAATTGGGACTAGCGGTCTACGAGCAGTACTTC.

The rearrangement uses TRBV9 and TRBJ1-2, with D uncertain. CDR3 length: 13 amino acids. Trimming cost V 3 bases and J 3 bases, with 9 bases left between them. The V gene's germline CDR1 is SGDLS and CDR2 YYNGEE. CDR3 region: CASSAQADYGYTF. For the CDR3, the DNA is TGTGCCAGCAGCGCCCAAGCGGACTATGGCTACACCTTC.

This chain uses TRBV2 with TRBJ2-3; 10 bases are shared with TRBD2. Germline values: CDR1 SNHLY, CDR2 FYNNEI. V was pared by 5 bases and J by 1 base, with 3 bases of the junction left unmatched. The CDR3 has 15 amino acids. The CDR3 DNA is TGTGCCAGCAGTCGGCTAGCGGGAGGCACAGATACGCAGTATTTT. Protein product: CASSRLAGGTDTQYF. The full variable domain, its missing parts supplied by reference TRBV2 and TRBJ2-3, is EPEVTQTPSHQVTQMGQEVILRCVPISNHLYFYWYRQILGQKVEFLVSFYNNEISEKSEIFDDQFSVERPDGSNFTLKIRSTKLEDSAMYFCASSRLAGGTDTQYFGPGTRLTVL.

This rearrangement joins TRBV2 to TRBJ1-6; TRBD1 aligns across 7 bases. This CDR3 comprises 16 residues. With V trimmed by 6 bases and J by 8 bases, 13 bases remained unmatched. Germline V lookup: CDR1 SNHLY, CDR2 FYNNEI. CDR3 residues: CASRTIQGSGDSPLHF. The CDR3 coding sequence is TGTGCCAGCAGGACCATACAGGGGTCGGGAGATTCACCCCTCCACTTT.

This clone was picked up a small number of times. This chain uses TRBV4-1 with TRBJ1-1; 7 bases match TRBD1. This CDR3 has 15 residues. The ends lost 3 bases at V and 2 bases at J; junction bases unmatched: 6. Germline-derived CDR1 and CDR2 are MGHRA and YSYEKL. The CDR3 protein is CASSQAGTVNTEAFF. The CDR3 nucleotides are TGCGCCAGCAGCCAGGCAGGGACAGTAAACACTGAAGCTTTCTTT.

This sequence joins TRBV11-2 and TRBJ2-2; D gene uncertain. Germline V gene data show CDR1 as SGHAT and CDR2 as FQNNGV. The CDR3 is 14 amino acids. The V end lost 0 bases, the J end lost 3 bases, and 5 bases lay between the germline ends. CDR3 in amino acids: CASSLEQDTGELFF. CDR3 nucleotides: TGTGCCAGCAGCTTAGAACAAGACACCGGGGAGCTGTTTTTT.

V gene TRBV5-5 combines with J gene TRBJ2-7, with 7 bases lining up with TRBD1. Germline trimming cut 4 bases from V and 4 bases from J; bases unmatched to any gene: 2. This CDR3 region has 12 residues. The germline V gene encodes CDR1 SGHKS and CDR2 YYEKEE (reference sequence). The CDR3 reads CASSTQGYEQYF. The CDR3 DNA reads TGTGCCAGCAGCACACAGGGGTACGAGCAGTACTTC.

The chain carries TRBV6-1 and TRBJ2-7; a weak D match, TRBD2 (5 bases). Between the trimmed V and J ends, which lost 4 bases and 0 bases, there was a span of 13 bases. This CDR3 is built from 15 residues. Germline CDR1 is MNHNS and CDR2 is SASEGT. In DNA, the CDR3 is TGTGCCAGCAGTGGACGGATGGCGGGCTCCTACGAGCAGTACTTC. The encoded protein is CASSGRMAGSYEQYF.

The chain recombines TRBV27 with TRBJ1-4; D is unclear. This CDR3 comprises 17 residues. The germline V and J ends were trimmed by 8 bases and 0 bases, with 19 bases remaining between them. CDR1 is MNHEY and CDR2 is SMNVEV in the germline V gene (reference sequence). The CDR3 DNA reads TGTGCCAGCGGATACCTCTATCGAGGGACAACTAATGAAAAACTGTTTTTT. It specifies CASGYLYRGTTNEKLFF.

The chain employs TRBV7-9 and TRBJ2-7; 8 bases agree with TRBD1. In germline, CDR1 is SEHNR, CDR2 FQNEAQ (reference sequence). Unmatched junction bases numbered 6, after V lost 2 bases and J lost 3 bases. The CDR3 contains 15 residues. The CDR3 sequence: CASSLTDRVGYEQYF. Here the CDR3 DNA reads TGTGCCAGCAGCTTAACGGACAGGGTCGGCTACGAGCAGTACTTC.

The V call is TRBV10-3, the J call TRBJ2-7, with D unresolved. CDR3 length: 11 residues. CDR1 and CDR2 (germline): ENHRY, SYGVKD. The germline V and J ends were trimmed by 2 bases and 4 bases, with 3 bases remaining between them. The CDR3 DNA follows: TGTGCCATCAGTGAGGAGTACGAGCAGTACTTC. This encodes CAISEEYEQYF.

There are a few counts of this clone. This rearrangement joins TRBV29-1 to TRBJ2-1; 7 nucleotides line up with TRBD1. The trim removed 3 bases at V and 5 bases at J, leaving 10 bases unmatched. In germline, CDR1 is SQVTM, CDR2 ANQGSEA. The CDR3 extends over 15 amino acids. CDR3 DNA sequence: TGCAGCGTTGAGACAGGGTGGGCGGCGGACAATGAGCAGTTCTTC. Encoded protein: CSVETGWAADNEQFF.

The rearrangement joins TRBV29-1 to TRBJ2-2; 7 bases align to TRBD1. The CDR3 is 15 residues long. Germline lookup yields CDR1 SQVTM and CDR2 ANQGSEA. With 0 bases clipped from V and 2 bases from J, the junction kept 3 bases outside the gene matches. DNA of the CDR3: TGCAGCGTTGAAGATTGGGACAGTAACACCGGGGAGCTGTTTTTT. It encodes CSVEDWDSNTGELFF.

This clone was picked up a small number of times. The J gene is TRBJ2-1, the V gene TRBV9, with 8 nucleotides matching TRBD2. CDR3 length: 16 amino acids. Germline CDR1 and CDR2: SGDLS and YYNGEE. After removal of 3 bases from V and 9 bases from J, the junction contained 14 bases not matched to a gene. DNA of the CDR3: TGTGCCAGCAGCGAAGGTCCCGGGACTAGGGTAAGTGAGCAGTTCTTC. Protein product: CASSEGPGTRVSEQFF.

The chain carries TRBV28 and TRBJ1-1; TRBD1 aligns across 11 bases. Germline CDR1 MDHEN, CDR2 SYDVKM. V trimming: 2 bases; J trimming: 1 base; junction bases outside the gene matches: 0. The CDR3 totals 15 residues. CDR3 in DNA: TGTGCCAGCAGTTTAGGGACAGGGGGGAACACTGAAGCTTTCTTT. This gives the protein CASSLGTGGNTEAFF.

This clone occurred a few times. The chain employs TRBV2 and TRBJ2-1; TRBD2 might be the D (5 bases). V was shortened by 8 bases and J by 12 bases, with 14 bases between the two germline ends. This CDR3 has 11 residues. Per the germline V gene, CDR1 is SNHLY and CDR2 is FYNNEI. The CDR3 reads CASVRATRQFF. As DNA, the CDR3 is TGTGCCAGCGTGAGGGCGACCCGGCAGTTCTTC. Complete variable domain (other parts from reference TRBV2 and TRBJ2-1): EPEVTQTPSHQVTQMGQEVILRCVPISNHLYFYWYRQILGQKVEFLVSFYNNEISEKSEIFDDQFSVERPDGSNFTLKIRSTKLEDSAMYFCASVRATRQFFGPGTRLTVL.

V and J are TRBV7-8 and TRBJ1-1; possible D gene TRBD1, 5 bases. V lost 5 bases to trimming and J lost 4 bases, with 14 bases between them. The germline CDR1 and CDR2 sequences are SGHVS and FQNEAQ. There are 14 residues in the CDR3. DNA of the CDR3: TGTGCCAGCAGCCCTCAGCGGGGGGGCACTGAAGCTTTCTTT. This codes for CASSPQRGGTEAFF.

V gene TRBV9 combines with J gene TRBJ1-1; TRBD1 matches 7 bases. With V trimmed by 6 bases and J by 10 bases, 15 bases remained unmatched. The CDR3 extends over 14 amino acids. CDR1 and CDR2 from the germline V gene are SGDLS and YYNGEE. The CDR3, as DNA: TGTGCCAGCACCAGGGGACAGCGGAATAATGGAGCTTTCTTT. Amino acids: CASTRGQRNNGAFF.

The chain is built from TRBV13 and TRBJ2-7; 10 bases fit TRBD2. CDR1 is PRHDT and CDR2 is FYEKMQ in the germline V gene (reference sequence). The J segment lost 9 bases and the V segment lost 0 bases, leaving 8 bases of the junction unmatched. There are 15 residues in the CDR3. The CDR3 DNA sequence: TGTGCCAGCAGCTTAGGACTAGCGGGAAGGGCAGGGCAGTACTTC. Its protein is CASSLGLAGRAGQYF.